Below, 9 T cell receptor beta chains from the same sample are listed, as sequenced in a study of shared clonotypes between healthy human individuals. Libraries were prepared by immunoSEQ multiplex PCR; TCRdb keeps only in-frame clonotypes and omits some of them. The data hold about 470,000 clones, with roughly 80% observed a single time. Sequenced: PBMCs. These TCRs come from a woman aged 40 to 50 in good health. Some clones in this sample may be carry-over from other donors' samples.

The genes are TRBV15 and TRBJ2-1, with D possibly being TRBD1 or TRBD2 (5 bases each). V was trimmed by 5 bases and J by 9 bases, leaving 14 bases between them. CDR3 size: 13 residues. The germline CDR1 and CDR2 sequences are LNHNV and YYDKDF (reference sequence). CDR3 sequence (DNA): TGTGCCACCAGCCCACGCAGTGGGGGTGAGCAGTTCTTC. The encoded protein is CATSPRSGGEQFF.

In DNA form, the CDR3 reads TGCACCAGCAGCCAAGAGGCACTAGCGGGAGATCAACCTTACGAGCAGTACTTC. This encodes CTSSQEALAGDQPYEQYF. The chain joins TRBV1 to TRBJ2-5; TRBD2, the table's D call, lacks a check against the DNA. The DNA end lines up better with TRBJ2-7; the J call may be wrong. TRBV1 is a pseudogene locus. CDR3 length: 18 residues.

This chain connects TRBV2 to TRBJ2-5; 10 bases line up with TRBD1. V dropped 7 bases and J dropped 5; count of bases not matched to a gene: 10. Germline V gives CDR1 SNHLY, CDR2 FYNNEI. The CDR3 extends over 15 amino acids. CDR3 residues: CASKPGQGRWETQYF. The CDR3 nucleotides are TGTGCCAGCAAACCGGGACAGGGGCGATGGGAGACCCAGTACTTC.

The rearrangement uses TRBV10-2 and TRBJ1-1, with D possibly being TRBD1 (5 bases). The CDR3 is made up of 16 amino acids. CDR1 is WSHSY and CDR2 is SAAADI in the germline V gene. V was pared by 3 bases and J by 3 bases, with 17 bases between. Here the CDR3 reads CASSEWKGIRDTEAFF. For the CDR3, the DNA is TGCGCCAGCAGTGAATGGAAGGGGATTAGGGACACTGAAGCTTTCTTT.

This rearrangement joins TRBV6-5 to TRBJ2-5, with D hard to call. Germline-derived CDR1 and CDR2 are MNHEY and SVGAGI. The CDR3 totals 11 residues. The V end lost 4 bases, the J end lost 4 bases, and 4 bases lay between the germline ends. This chain's CDR3 is CASSFRETQYF. Here the CDR3 DNA reads TGTGCCAGCAGTTTCCGAGAGACCCAGTACTTC.

The genes are TRBV28 and TRBJ2-3, with D unresolved. This CDR3 is 15 amino acids long. CDR1 is MDHEN and CDR2 is SYDVKM in the germline V gene. Trimming shortened V by 10 bases and J by 2 bases, and 19 bases separated the two germline ends. Written as DNA, the CDR3 is TGTGCCATACAGCTACAAGGAAGTCTCACAGATACGCAGTATTTT. Its protein product is CAIQLQGSLTDTQYF.

DNA for the CDR3: TGTGCCAGCAGCTTCTCAGCAGGGACTAACTATGGCTACACCTTC. Encoded protein: CASSFSAGTNYGYTF. The gene calls are TRBV11-2 and TRBJ1-2; possibly TRBD1 for D (5 bases). The CDR3 runs to 15 residues. CDR1 is SGHAT, CDR2 FQNNGV, per germline. V was clipped by 3 bases and J by 0 bases, with 11 bases between them. Full variable domain (rest looked up from reference TRBV11-2 and TRBJ1-2): EAGVAQSPRYKIIEKRQSVAFWCNPISGHATLYWYQQILGQGPKLLIQFQNNGVVDDSQLPKDRFSAERLKGVDSTLKIQPAKLEDSAVYLCASSFSAGTNYGYTFGSGTRLTVV.

The chain employs TRBV6-6 and TRBJ2-2; 8 positions match TRBD1. The V gene end was trimmed by 6 bases and the J gene end by 1 base; junction bases not matched to a gene: 4. Germline assignment: CDR1 MNHNY and CDR2 SVGAGI (reference sequence). The CDR3 contains 15 residues. The CDR3 is CASSGQGRNTGELFF. CDR3 coding DNA: TGTGCCAGCAGCGGACAGGGCAGGAACACCGGGGAGCTGTTTTTT.

About this clone: Within the sample, other DNA sequences also encode this same CDR3. V gene TRBV5-1 combines with J gene TRBJ1-2; 7 bases align to TRBD1. Germline V CDR1 and CDR2: SGHRS, YFSETQ. The CDR3 contains 13 residues. V dropped 4 bases and J dropped 2; count of bases not matched to a gene: 2. The CDR3 is CASSPGQNYGYTF. CDR3 in DNA: TGCGCCAGCAGCCCGGGACAGAACTATGGCTACACCTTC.